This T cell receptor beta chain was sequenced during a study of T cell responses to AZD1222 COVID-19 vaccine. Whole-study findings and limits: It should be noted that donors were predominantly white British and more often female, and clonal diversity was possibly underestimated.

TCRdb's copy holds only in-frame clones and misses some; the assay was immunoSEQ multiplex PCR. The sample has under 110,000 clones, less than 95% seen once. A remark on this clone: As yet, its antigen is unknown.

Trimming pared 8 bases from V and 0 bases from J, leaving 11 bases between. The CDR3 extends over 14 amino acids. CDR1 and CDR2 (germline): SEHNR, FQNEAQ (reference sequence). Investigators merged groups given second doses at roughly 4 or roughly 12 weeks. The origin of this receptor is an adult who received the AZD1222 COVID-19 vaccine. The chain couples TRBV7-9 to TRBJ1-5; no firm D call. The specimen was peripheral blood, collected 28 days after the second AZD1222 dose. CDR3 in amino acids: CASALGNSNQPQHF. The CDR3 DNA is TGTGCCAGCGCACTCGGGAATAGCAATCAGCCCCAGCATTTT. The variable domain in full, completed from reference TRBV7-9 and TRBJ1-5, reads DTGVSQNPRHKITKRGQNVTFRCDPISEHNRLYWYRQTLGQGPEFLTYFQNEAQLEKSRLLSDRFSAERPKGSFSTLEIQRTEQGDSAMYLCASALGNSNQPQHFGDGTRLSIL.